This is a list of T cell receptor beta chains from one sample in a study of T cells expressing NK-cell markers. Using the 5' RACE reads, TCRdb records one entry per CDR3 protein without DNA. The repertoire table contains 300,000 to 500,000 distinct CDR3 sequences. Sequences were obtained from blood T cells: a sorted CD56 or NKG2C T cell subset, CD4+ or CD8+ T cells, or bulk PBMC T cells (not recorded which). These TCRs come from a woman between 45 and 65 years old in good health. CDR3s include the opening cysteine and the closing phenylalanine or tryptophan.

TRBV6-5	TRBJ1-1	CASSLLAGGTEAFF
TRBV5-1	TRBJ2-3	CASSSGSASGRSYTQYF
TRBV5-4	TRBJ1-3	CASRLTTDSGNTIYF
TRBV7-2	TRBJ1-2	CASSLVVEGYTF
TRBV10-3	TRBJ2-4	CAISDKNIQYF
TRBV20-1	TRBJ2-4	CSARPGLAGIKNIQYF
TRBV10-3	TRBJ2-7	CAISLGLLNEQYF
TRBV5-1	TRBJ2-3	CASSPPGPAPSTDTQYF
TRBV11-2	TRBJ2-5	CASTPEEAYQETQYF
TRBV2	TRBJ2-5	CASNVGGGTQYF
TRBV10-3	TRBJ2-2	CAIKDRGPAGELFF
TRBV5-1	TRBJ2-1	CASSLVAGEGDNEQFF
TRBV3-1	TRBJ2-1	CASSHPAGTSGDNEQFF
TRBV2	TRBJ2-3	CASKATGGADTQYF
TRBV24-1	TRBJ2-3	CATSDIDADTQYF
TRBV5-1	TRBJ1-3	CASSSTGSVNTIYF
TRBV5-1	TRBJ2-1	CASSRGLAGVVHNEQFF
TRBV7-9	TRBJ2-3	CASSHDQNTDTQYF
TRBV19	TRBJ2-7	CASSIGPVGHLRQYF
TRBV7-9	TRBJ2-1	CASSLLGVAGANYEQFF
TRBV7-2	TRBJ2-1	CASSWGGIGGNEQFF
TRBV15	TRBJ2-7	CATSPDRGSEQYF
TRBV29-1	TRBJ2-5	CSVDMEDNQETQYF
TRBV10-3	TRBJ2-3	CAIGGSGTDTQYF
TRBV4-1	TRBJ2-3	CASSPWGGAGGAADTQYF
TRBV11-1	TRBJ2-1	CASSFNREDWGKQFF
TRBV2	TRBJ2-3	CASSEAQLKASLTDTQYF
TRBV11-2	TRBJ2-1	CASSLVRTTPYNEQFF
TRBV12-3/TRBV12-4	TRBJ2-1	CASTSEDLVDEQFF
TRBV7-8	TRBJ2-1	CASSLALERNEQFF
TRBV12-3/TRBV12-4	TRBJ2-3	CASRENGQGAIDTQYF
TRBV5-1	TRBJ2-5	CASSPDGSTQYF
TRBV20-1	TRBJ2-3	CSARGPFSTDTQYF
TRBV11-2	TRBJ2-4	CASSLVVGGNIQYF
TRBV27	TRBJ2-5	CASSLWPQRGKNQETQYF
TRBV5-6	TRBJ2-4	CASSLRLTMNIQYF
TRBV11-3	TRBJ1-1	CASSRWRGENTEAFF
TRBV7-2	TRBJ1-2	CASSLNSGGGYGYTF
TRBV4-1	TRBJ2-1	CASSPGLAVAVPEQFF
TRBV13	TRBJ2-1	CASSFWGDNEQFF
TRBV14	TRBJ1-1	CASSQVVQAEAFF
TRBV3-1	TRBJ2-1	CASSQRWYNEQFF
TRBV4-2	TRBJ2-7	CASSRTGTSDEQYF
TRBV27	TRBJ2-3	CASSFPGLGTDTQYF
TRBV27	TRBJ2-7	CASSHPGQVLGEQYF
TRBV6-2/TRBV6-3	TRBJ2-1	CASSYSESSYNEQFF
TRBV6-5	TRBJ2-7	CATSGVAYEQYF
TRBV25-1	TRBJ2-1	CASSWWAREDEDNEQFF